This TCR beta chain was captured in a study of identical twins. TCRdb processed the 5' RACE reads anew with MiXCR; each CDR3 protein has one entry. The sample includes some 560,000 distinct CDR3 sequences, 7.5% to 10% of them seen just once. Looked up from germline, CDR1 is SGHDN and CDR2 is FVKESK. V shed 6 bases and J 3 bases; nucleotides not matched to a gene: 10. The CDR3 is made up of 15 amino acids. The data were also submitted as part of a second study, on yellow fever vaccine responses in identical twins.

This TCR came from a woman in her late teens or twenties in good health. V gene TRBV14 combines with J gene TRBJ1-1; 7 bases match TRBD1. Sequenced input: PBMCs. The CDR3 DNA is TGTGCCAGCAGACACCGGGACAGCCCCCACACTGAAGCTTTCTTT. This sequence encodes CASRHRDSPHTEAFF.